One and the same sample provided the 23 T cell receptor beta chains below, sequenced in a study of T cell responses to AZD1222 COVID-19 vaccine. Profiling relied on immunoSEQ multiplex PCR, and the TCRdb table lists in-frame clones only, not all of them. The table includes approximately 110,000 clones, around 88% detected once. The sample here was peripheral blood, taken on day 0 of AZD1222 vaccination. The receptors were gathered from an adult in good health.

The chain combines TRBV5-1 with TRBJ2-7; 7 bases are shared with TRBD1. Germline assignment: CDR1 SGHRS and CDR2 YFSETQ. Unmatched junction bases numbered 6, after V lost 4 bases and J lost 2 bases. The CDR3 length is 14 residues. CDR3 loop: CASSASGTAYEQYF. In DNA, the CDR3 is TGCGCCAGCAGCGCGAGTGGGACAGCCTACGAGCAGTACTTC.

V and J are TRBV10-2 and TRBJ2-7; no reliable D call. The CDR3 extends over 13 amino acids. Germline V gene lookup returns CDR1 WSHSY and CDR2 SAAADI. The ends were cut back, 3 bases at V and 2 bases at J, with 8 bases in the middle. The CDR3 region has the DNA TGCGCCAGCAGTGACTCGCCGGCCTACGAGCAGTACTTC. The encoded protein is CASSDSPAYEQYF.

The chain is built from TRBV5-5 and TRBJ2-5; TRBD2 aligns across 10 bases. The CDR3 is made up of 15 amino acids. CDR1 and CDR2 from the germline V gene are SGHKS and YYEKEE (reference sequence). V was pared by 2 bases and J by 7 bases, with 8 bases of the junction left unmatched. CDR3 region: CASSFERGGRGTQYF. For the CDR3, the DNA is TGTGCCAGCAGCTTCGAGCGGGGGGGCCGAGGGACCCAGTACTTC.

J is TRBJ1-2 and V is TRBV7-2; 11 bases fit TRBD1. CDR3 length: 16 amino acids. With V trimmed by 5 bases and J by 4 bases, 9 bases remained unmatched. Germline V lookup: CDR1 SGHTA, CDR2 FQGNSA. CDR3 in DNA: TGTGCCAGCAGCCCGGACAGGGGGCGAAGGAGCTATGGCTACACCTTC. Translation gives CASSPDRGRRSYGYTF. Variable domain in full (rest from reference TRBV7-2 and TRBJ1-2): GAGVSQSPSNKVTEKGKDVELRCDPISGHTALYWYRQSLGQGLEFLIYFQGNSAPDKSGLPSDRFSAERTGGSVSTLTIQRTQQEDSAVYLCASSPDRGRRSYGYTFGSGTRLTVV.

V and J are TRBV7-8 and TRBJ1-5; 8 bases line up with TRBD1. This CDR3 is built from 17 residues. V lost 1 base, J lost 4 bases, and 9 bases stayed unmatched. Germline V lookup: CDR1 SGHVS, CDR2 FQNEAQ. The CDR3 sequence is CASSLGPVRGLNQPQHF. CDR3 in DNA: TGTGCCAGCAGCTTAGGGCCGGTCAGGGGGCTTAATCAGCCCCAGCATTTT.

A few counts support this clone. The chain employs TRBV7-9 and TRBJ1-5; TRBD1 matches at 7 bases. There are 14 residues in the CDR3. Germline CDR1 and CDR2: SEHNR and FQNEAQ (reference sequence). V was pared by 5 bases and J by 2 bases, with 3 bases of the junction left unmatched. CDR3 loop: CASSKGAGNQPQHF. CDR3 bases: TGTGCCAGCAGCAAGGGGGCGGGCAATCAGCCCCAGCATTTT. The entire variable domain, with the rest obtained from reference TRBV7-9 and TRBJ1-5, is as follows: DTGVSQNPRHKITKRGQNVTFRCDPISEHNRLYWYRQTLGQGPEFLTYFQNEAQLEKSRLLSDRFSAERPKGSFSTLEIQRTEQGDSAMYLCASSKGAGNQPQHFGDGTRLSIL.

This clone was detected only once. This chain connects TRBV12-3 or TRBV12-4 to TRBJ1-2; 10 bases map to TRBD1. The CDR3 sequence is 13 residues long. V dropped 5 bases and J dropped 4; count of bases not matched to a gene: 1. The CDR3 bases are TGTGCCAGCAGTCGGGACAGGGGCTATGGCTACACCTTC. This codes for CASSRDRGYGYTF.

V and J are TRBV2 and TRBJ1-3; D gene uncertain. Germline-derived CDR1 and CDR2 are SNHLY and FYNNEI. The CDR3 runs 14 residues. Deletions cut 6 bases from V and 4 bases from J, with 13 bases between. The CDR3 region has the DNA TGTGCCAGCAGACAACAGTCAGTGGGAAACACCATATATTTT. It codes for CASRQQSVGNTIYF.

This clone was observed once. This rearrangement joins TRBV28 to TRBJ2-5, with D possibly TRBD1 on 6 matching bases. This CDR3 is built from 15 residues. Trimming left V 2 bases short and J 5 bases short, with 15 bases between. Germline values: CDR1 MDHEN, CDR2 SYDVKM. CDR3 amino acids: CASSLGTGHRETQYF. The CDR3 DNA reads as TGTGCCAGCAGTTTAGGGACGGGACATCGGGAGACCCAGTACTTC.

This rearrangement joins TRBV5-1 to TRBJ1-6; 9 bases match TRBD1. The CDR3 is 14 amino acids. The junction had 5 bases not matched to a gene; V was cut back by 4 bases and J by 9 bases. Germline V gene lookup returns CDR1 SGHRS and CDR2 YFSETQ. This CDR3 is CASSAGDRASPLHF. In DNA, the CDR3 is TGCGCCAGCAGCGCAGGGGACAGGGCTTCACCCCTCCACTTT.

V usage is TRBV2 and J usage is TRBJ2-2; D might be TRBD1 or TRBD2, each matching 5 bases. Trimming took 7 bases from V and 5 from J, leaving 20 bases between them. Germline values: CDR1 SNHLY, CDR2 FYNNEI. The CDR3 loop spans 16 amino acids. The CDR3 DNA reads as TGTGCCAGCAAGAAAGGGACGGGCGTGGGGACCGGGGAGCTGTTTTTT. Translation: CASKKGTGVGTGELFF.

The V and J genes are TRBV5-6 and TRBJ2-1; tentative D call: TRBD1 (5 bases). The CDR3 has 16 amino acids. V dropped 1 base and J dropped 2 bases, with 13 bases sitting between them. Germline loops: CDR1 SGHDT, CDR2 YYEEEE. CDR3 in amino acids: CASSLYRLSAYNEQFF. The CDR3 nucleotides read TGTGCCAGCAGCTTGTACAGGCTGTCAGCCTACAATGAGCAGTTCTTC.

The chain carries TRBV6-5 and TRBJ1-1, with TRBD1 as a possible D gene (5 bases). Germline assignment: CDR1 MNHEY and CDR2 SVGAGI. The CDR3 length is 12 residues. The V gene lost 2 bases and the J gene lost 7 bases, with 8 bases spanning the gap. CDR3 nucleotide sequence: TGTGCCAGCAGTTACGCAGACAGTGAAGCTTTCTTT. It encodes CASSYADSEAFF.

This sequence joins TRBV25-1 and TRBJ1-6; 7 nucleotides align to TRBD1. The length of the CDR3 is 14 residues. The germline CDR1 and CDR2 sequences are MGHDK and SYGVNS. J lost 10 bases, V lost 6 bases, and 9 bases had no gene match. The CDR3 reads CASRRQGEGSPLHF. The CDR3 nucleotides read TGTGCCAGCAGAAGACAGGGTGAGGGATCACCCCTCCACTTT.

The rearrangement uses TRBV19 and TRBJ1-4; D is unclear. CDR1 LNHDA and CDR2 SQIVND come from the germline V gene (reference sequence). The ends were cut back, 5 bases at V and 1 base at J, with 5 bases in the middle. The CDR3 has 13 residues. The CDR3 sequence is CASSRRTNEKLFF. The CDR3 coding sequence is TGTGCCAGTAGTCGCAGAACTAATGAAAAACTGTTTTTT.

The chain links TRBV18 to TRBJ1-2, with D possibly matching TRBD1 (5 bases). The CDR3 has 17 amino acids. The ends were cut back, 1 base at V and 1 base at J, with 16 bases in the middle. Germline CDR1 is KGHSH and CDR2 is LQKENI. As DNA, the CDR3 is TGTGCCAGCTCACCACTAGCCGGGACGGCAATTAACTATGGCTACACCTTC. Translating gives CASSPLAGTAINYGYTF.

The rearrangement links TRBV3-1 (or the pseudogene TRBV3-2) to TRBJ1-1; 9 bases line up with TRBD1. Unmatched junction bases numbered 8, after V lost 5 bases and J lost 1 base. CDR3 length: 16 residues. CDR1 and CDR2 (germline): LGHDT, YNNKEL (reference sequence). CDR3 nucleotides: TGTGCCAGCAGCGCCTCCGTGACAGGGGGGAACACTGAAGCTTTCTTT. This encodes CASSASVTGGNTEAFF.

Only one count was recorded for this clone. The gene calls are TRBV6-5 and TRBJ1-2; D is unclear. CDR3 size: 13 residues. Germline CDR1 reads MNHEY; CDR2 reads SVGAGI. The V end lost 0 bases, the J end lost 4 bases, and 6 bases lay between the germline ends. The DNA for the CDR3 is TGTGCCAGCAGTTACTCGGCATTCTATGGCTACACCTTC. This encodes CASSYSAFYGYTF.

The rearrangement links TRBV6-2 or TRBV6-3 to TRBJ1-1; the D gene is possibly TRBD1 (5 bases). The V end lost 5 bases, the J end lost 2 bases, and 12 bases lay between the germline ends. Germline CDR1 and CDR2: MNHEY and SVGEGT. This CDR3 spans 14 amino acids. The CDR3 sequence: CASSKGQLNTEAFF. The CDR3 coding sequence is TGTGCCAGCAGTAAGGGGCAGCTTAACACTGAAGCTTTCTTT.

The chain carries TRBV18 and TRBJ1-2, with D perhaps matching TRBD1 (6 bases). This CDR3 is built from 15 residues. Trimming took off 0 bases at V and 4 bases at J, with 12 bases between the two ends. CDR1 is KGHSH and CDR2 is LQKENI in the germline V gene. The CDR3 spells CASSPPSTGSYGYTF. The CDR3 nucleotides are TGTGCCAGCTCACCACCTTCGACAGGTAGCTATGGCTACACCTTC. Combining the CDR3 with reference TRBV18 and TRBJ1-2 gives the whole variable domain NAGVMQNPRHLVRRRGQEARLRCSPMKGHSHVYWYRQLPEEGLKFMVYLQKENIIDESGMPKERFSAEFPKEGPSILRIQQVVRGDSAAYFCASSPPSTGSYGYTFGSGTRLTVV.

The rearrangement uses TRBV18 and TRBJ1-6, with unresolved D. The CDR3 is 15 residues long. The germline gives CDR1 KGHSH, CDR2 LQKENI. Trimming took 3 bases from V and 7 from J, leaving 13 bases between them. The CDR3 coding sequence is TGTGCCAGCTCACCCGAGACGGGTGTGAATTCACCCCTCCACTTT. Encoded protein: CASSPETGVNSPLHF.

The rearrangement links TRBV5-3 to TRBJ1-5; 9 bases are a match to TRBD1. TRBV5-3 is noted as an ORF with a role that remains uncertain. Trimming removed 1 base from V and 7 bases from J; junction bases left unmatched: 9. The CDR3 spans 16 residues. The CDR3: CARSLSGTGCGQPQHF. The CDR3, as DNA: TGTGCCAGAAGCTTGTCCGGGACAGGGTGCGGCCAGCCCCAGCATTTT.

This clone was picked up a small number of times. The rearrangement joins TRBV3-1 (or the pseudogene TRBV3-2) to TRBJ2-1; 7 bases are a match to TRBD2. Trimming took 3 bases from V and 5 from J; bases not matched to a gene: 22. The germline CDR1 and CDR2 sequences are LGHDT and YNNKEL (reference sequence). The CDR3 is 20 residues long. In DNA, the CDR3 is TGTGCCAGCAGCCAGTCTCTCCAAGTTGCTCTAGCGGCCCAACACAATGAGCAGTTCTTC. It is translated as CASSQSLQVALAAQHNEQFF.